This T cell receptor beta chain was identified in a study of regulatory T cells in long-lasting Graves disease. Study background: Over 5 years of antithyroid drugs with positive TSH receptor antibodies was taken to mean persistent Graves' disease.

Researchers made TCR beta libraries by using iRepertoire HTBI primers and running Arm-PCR on CDR3 regions. Each CDR3 protein is one row after TCRdb ran MiXCR on the multiplex PCR reads. The sample has 400,000 to 500,000 distinct CDR3 sequences; approximately 23% are singletons. The CDR3 has 15 amino acids. CDR1 MGHRA and CDR2 YSYEKL come from the germline V gene. Described time point: persistent/refractory GD, antithyroid drugs over 5 years with positive TRAb. The TCR library was made from RNA that had been extracted from PBMCs in TRIzol. This clonotype has only a few counts. The junction departs from germline at one end; a sequencing error may be responsible.

This chain uses TRBV4-1 with TRBJ2-2, with no clear D. The specimen was peripheral blood mononuclear cells (PBMCs), collected when the disease was refractory, from a patient treated with antithyroid drugs. The sequence was collected from a female donor with Graves disease. Written as DNA, the CDR3 is TGCGCCACCAGCCACGAGACTTCGAACACCGGGGAGCTGTTTTTT. Translated, it gives CATSHETSNTGELFF.